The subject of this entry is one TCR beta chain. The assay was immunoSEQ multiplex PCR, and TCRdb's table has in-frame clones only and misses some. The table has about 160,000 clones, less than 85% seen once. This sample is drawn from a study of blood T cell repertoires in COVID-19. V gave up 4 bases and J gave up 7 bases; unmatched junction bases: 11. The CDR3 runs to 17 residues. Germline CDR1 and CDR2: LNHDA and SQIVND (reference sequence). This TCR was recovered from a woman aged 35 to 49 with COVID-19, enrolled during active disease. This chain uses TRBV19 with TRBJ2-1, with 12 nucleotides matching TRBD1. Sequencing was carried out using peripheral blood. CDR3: CASSRTPGQGARNEQFF. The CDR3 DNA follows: TGTGCCAGTAGTAGAACTCCGGGACAGGGGGCTAGAAATGAGCAGTTCTTC.